The subject of this entry is one TCR beta chain. Its antigen remains unidentified. ViraFEST used viral peptide pools to expand antigen-specific CD4+ T cells before sequencing. Culture proceeded for approximately 10 days, and CD4+ T cells were then isolated. The person acquired a PCR-confirmed SARS-CoV-2 infection between March and December 2020. This CDR3 has 15 residues. Germline loops: CDR1 SGHRS, CDR2 YFSETQ. V trimming: 4 bases; J trimming: 0 bases; junction bases outside the gene matches: 3. This entry comes from a study of vaccination effects on CD4 cells after COVID-19. Study information: There were two convalescent patients who gave samples 16 days and one week before vaccination.

Only in-frame clones appear in the TCRdb table, and some are missing; sequencing was by immunoSEQ multiplex PCR. Of around 47,000 clones in the sample, roughly four fifths were seen once. The material was CD4+ T cells from PBMCs cultured with a peptide pool, obtained before COVID-19 vaccination. The rearrangement uses TRBV5-1 and TRBJ1-2; 10 bases fit TRBD1. This TCR was sampled from a human donor who had a prior SARS-CoV-2 infection. The CDR3 spells CASSADRGSNYGYTF. The CDR3 DNA reads as TGCGCCAGCAGCGCGGACAGGGGGTCTAACTATGGCTACACCTTC.